This T cell receptor (beta chain) was observed in a study of control samples from healthy donors and cancer patients. Clones were sequenced by immunoSEQ multiplex PCR, and TCRdb holds only the in-frame ones, with some missing. The table has about 150,000 clones, 80% to 95% seen once. The CDR3 spans 13 residues. Germline assignment: CDR1 MDHEN and CDR2 SYDVKM. V was clipped by 7 bases and J by 5 bases; unmatched bases: 4. The receptor was derived from a woman in her twenties or thirties in good health. This chain uses TRBV28 with TRBJ2-1, with 8 nucleotides matching TRBD1. Sequencing was done on a sample of blood. The CDR3 nucleotides read TGTGCCAGCACGACAGGGGCCCACAATGAGCAGTTCTTC. It is translated as CASTTGAHNEQFF.